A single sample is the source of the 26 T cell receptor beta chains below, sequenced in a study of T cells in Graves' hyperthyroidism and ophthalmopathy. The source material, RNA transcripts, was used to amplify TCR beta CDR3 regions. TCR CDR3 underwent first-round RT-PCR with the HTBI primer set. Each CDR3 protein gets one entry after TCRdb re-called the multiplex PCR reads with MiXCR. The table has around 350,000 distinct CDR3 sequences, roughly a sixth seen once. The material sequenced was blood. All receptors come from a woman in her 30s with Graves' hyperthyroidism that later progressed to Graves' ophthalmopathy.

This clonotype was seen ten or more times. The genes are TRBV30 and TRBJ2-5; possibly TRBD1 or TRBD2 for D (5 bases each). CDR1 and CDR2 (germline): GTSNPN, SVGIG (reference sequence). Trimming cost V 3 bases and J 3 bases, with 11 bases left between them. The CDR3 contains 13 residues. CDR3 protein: CAWRSLGEETQYF. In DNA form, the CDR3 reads TGTGCCTGGAGGTCCCTGGGGGAAGAGACCCAGTACTTC.

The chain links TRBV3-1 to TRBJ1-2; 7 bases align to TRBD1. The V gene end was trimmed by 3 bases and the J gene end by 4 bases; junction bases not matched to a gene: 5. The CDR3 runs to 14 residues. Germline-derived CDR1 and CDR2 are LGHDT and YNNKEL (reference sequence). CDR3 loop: CASSQGDSSYGYTF. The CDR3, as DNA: TGTGCCAGCAGCCAGGGGGACAGCAGCTATGGCTACACCTTC.

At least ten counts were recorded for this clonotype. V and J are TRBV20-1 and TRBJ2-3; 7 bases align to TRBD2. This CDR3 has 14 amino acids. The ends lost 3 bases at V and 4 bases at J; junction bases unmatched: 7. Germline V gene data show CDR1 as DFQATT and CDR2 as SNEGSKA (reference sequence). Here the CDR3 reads CSASWGGSADTQYF. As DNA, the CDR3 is TGCAGTGCTAGTTGGGGGGGATCGGCAGATACGCAGTATTTT.

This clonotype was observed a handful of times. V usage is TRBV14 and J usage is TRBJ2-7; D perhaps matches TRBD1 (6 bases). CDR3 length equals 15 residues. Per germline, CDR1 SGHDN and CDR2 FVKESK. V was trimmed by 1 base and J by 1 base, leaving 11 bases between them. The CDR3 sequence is CASSQGPDSSYEQYF. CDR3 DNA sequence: TGTGCCAGCAGCCAAGGTCCGGACAGTTCCTACGAGCAGTACTTC.

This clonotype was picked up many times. CDR3 in DNA: TGTGCCAGCAGTACGAGTCCCGGGACAGGGCCTTATAACTATGGCTACACCTTC. Translation: CASSTSPGTGPYNYGYTF. V and J are TRBV6-1 and TRBJ1-2; 9 bases map to TRBD1. CDR3 length: 18 amino acids. V shed 5 bases, J shed 1 base, and the junction held 14 bases outside the gene matches. In germline, CDR1 is MNHNS, CDR2 SASEGT.

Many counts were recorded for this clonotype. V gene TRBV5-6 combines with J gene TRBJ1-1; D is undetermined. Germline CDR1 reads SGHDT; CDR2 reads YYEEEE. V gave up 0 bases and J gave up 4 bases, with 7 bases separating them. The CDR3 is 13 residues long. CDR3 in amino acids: CASSLGEVTEAFF. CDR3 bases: TGTGCCAGCAGCTTGGGGGAGGTCACTGAAGCTTTCTTT.

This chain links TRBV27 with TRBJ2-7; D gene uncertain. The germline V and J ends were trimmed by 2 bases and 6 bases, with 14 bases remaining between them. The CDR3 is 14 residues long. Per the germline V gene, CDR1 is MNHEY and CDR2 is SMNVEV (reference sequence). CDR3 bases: TGTGCCAGCAGTTTAATTAGGCCTCCCTGCGAGCAGTACTTC. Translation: CASSLIRPPCEQYF.

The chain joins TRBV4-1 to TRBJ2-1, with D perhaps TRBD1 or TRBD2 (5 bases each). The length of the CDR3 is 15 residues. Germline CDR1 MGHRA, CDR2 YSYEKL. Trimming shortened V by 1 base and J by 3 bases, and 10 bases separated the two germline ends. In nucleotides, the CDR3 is TGCGCCAGCAGCCAAGCGGGACGCTACTACAATGAGCAGTTCTTC. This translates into CASSQAGRYYNEQFF.

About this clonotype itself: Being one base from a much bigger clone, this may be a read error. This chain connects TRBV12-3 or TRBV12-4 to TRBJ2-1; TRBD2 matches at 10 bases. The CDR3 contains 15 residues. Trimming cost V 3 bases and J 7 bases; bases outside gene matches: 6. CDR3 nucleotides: TGTGCCAGCAGTTTGGAGCGGGGGGGCCAGAATGAGCAGTTCTTC. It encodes CASSLERGGQNEQFF.

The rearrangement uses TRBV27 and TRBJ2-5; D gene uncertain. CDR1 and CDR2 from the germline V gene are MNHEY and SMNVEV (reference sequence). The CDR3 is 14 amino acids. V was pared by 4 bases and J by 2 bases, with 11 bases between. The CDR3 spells CASSYIGYQETQYF. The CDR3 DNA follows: TGTGCCAGCAGTTATATCGGGTATCAAGAGACCCAGTACTTC.

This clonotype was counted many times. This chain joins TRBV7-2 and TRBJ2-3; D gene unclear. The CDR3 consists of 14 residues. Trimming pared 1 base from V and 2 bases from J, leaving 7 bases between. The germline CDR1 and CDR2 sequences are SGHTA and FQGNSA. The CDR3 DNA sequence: TGTGCCAGCAGCTTAGTACTCTTCACAGATACGCAGTATTTT. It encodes CASSLVLFTDTQYF.

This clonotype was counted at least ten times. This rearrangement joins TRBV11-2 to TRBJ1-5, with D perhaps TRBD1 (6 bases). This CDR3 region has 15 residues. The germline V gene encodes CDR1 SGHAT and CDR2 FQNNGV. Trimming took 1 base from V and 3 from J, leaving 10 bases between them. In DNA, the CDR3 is TGTGCCAGCAGCTTAGGGTCAGGGGACAATCAGCCCCAGCATTTT. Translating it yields CASSLGSGDNQPQHF.

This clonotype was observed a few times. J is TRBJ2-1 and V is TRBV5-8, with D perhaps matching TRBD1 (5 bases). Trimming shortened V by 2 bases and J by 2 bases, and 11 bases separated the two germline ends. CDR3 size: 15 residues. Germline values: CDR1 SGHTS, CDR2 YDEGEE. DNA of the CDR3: TGTGCCAGCAGCTTAAACAGGTTGACCTACAATGAGCAGTTCTTC. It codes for CASSLNRLTYNEQFF.

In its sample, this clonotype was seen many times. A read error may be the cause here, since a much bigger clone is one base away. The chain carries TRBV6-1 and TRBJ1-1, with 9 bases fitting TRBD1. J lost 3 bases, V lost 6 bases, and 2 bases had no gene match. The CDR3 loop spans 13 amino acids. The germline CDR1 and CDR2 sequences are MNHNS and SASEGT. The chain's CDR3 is CASRGDRDTEAFF. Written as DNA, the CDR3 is TGTGCCAGCAGGGGGGACAGGGACACTGAAGCTTTCTTT.

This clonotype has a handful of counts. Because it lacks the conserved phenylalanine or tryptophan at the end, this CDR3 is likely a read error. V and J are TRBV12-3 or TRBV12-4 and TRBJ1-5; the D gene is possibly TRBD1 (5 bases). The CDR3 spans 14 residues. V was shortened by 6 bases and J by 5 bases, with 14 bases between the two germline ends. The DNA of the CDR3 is TGTGCCAGCAGCCTTCAGGGAGGGCATCAGCCCCAGCATCTT. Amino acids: CASSLQGGHQPQHL.

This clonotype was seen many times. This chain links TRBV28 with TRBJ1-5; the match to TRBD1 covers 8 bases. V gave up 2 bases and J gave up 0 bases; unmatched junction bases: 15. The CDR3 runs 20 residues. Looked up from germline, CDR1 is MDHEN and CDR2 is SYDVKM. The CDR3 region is CASSLSTGTGEFSSNQPQHF. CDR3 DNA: TGTGCCAGCAGTTTAAGCACCGGGACAGGCGAATTTTCTAGCAATCAGCCCCAGCATTTT.

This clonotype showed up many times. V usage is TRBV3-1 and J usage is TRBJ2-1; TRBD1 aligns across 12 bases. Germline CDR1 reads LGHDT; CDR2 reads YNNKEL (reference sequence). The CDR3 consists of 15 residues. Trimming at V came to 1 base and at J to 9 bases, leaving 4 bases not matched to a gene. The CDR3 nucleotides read TGTGCCAGCAGCCAAGGGGACAGGGGGCTAGTTGAGCAGTTCTTC. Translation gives CASSQGDRGLVEQFF.

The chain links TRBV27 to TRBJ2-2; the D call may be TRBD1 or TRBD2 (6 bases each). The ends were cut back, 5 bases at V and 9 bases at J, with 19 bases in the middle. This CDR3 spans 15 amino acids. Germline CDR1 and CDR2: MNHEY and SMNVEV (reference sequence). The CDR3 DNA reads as TGTGCCAGCAGTAAGGGGGGAGATGGTTTCAGGGAGCTGTTTTTT. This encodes CASSKGGDGFRELFF.

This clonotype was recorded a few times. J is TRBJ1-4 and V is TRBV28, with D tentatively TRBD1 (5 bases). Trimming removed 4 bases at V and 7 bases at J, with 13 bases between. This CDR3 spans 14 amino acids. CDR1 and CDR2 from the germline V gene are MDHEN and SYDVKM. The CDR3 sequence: CASSSGMGREKLFF. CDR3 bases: TGTGCCAGCAGTTCAGGGATGGGGCGTGAAAAACTGTTTTTT.

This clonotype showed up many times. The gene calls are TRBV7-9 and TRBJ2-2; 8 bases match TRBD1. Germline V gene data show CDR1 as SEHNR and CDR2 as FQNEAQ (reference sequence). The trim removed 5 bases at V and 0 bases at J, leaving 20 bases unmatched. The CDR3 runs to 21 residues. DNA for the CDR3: TGTGCCAGCAGCCTACCGCCGGGGACAGGAGCCAGGGGGTCGAACACCGGGGAGCTGTTTTTT. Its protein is CASSLPPGTGARGSNTGELFF. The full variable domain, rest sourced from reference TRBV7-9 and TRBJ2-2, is DTGVSQNPRHKITKRGQNVTFRCDPISEHNRLYWYRQTLGQGPEFLTYFQNEAQLEKSRLLSDRFSAERPKGSFSTLEIQRTEQGDSAMYLCASSLPPGTGARGSNTGELFFGEGSRLTVL.

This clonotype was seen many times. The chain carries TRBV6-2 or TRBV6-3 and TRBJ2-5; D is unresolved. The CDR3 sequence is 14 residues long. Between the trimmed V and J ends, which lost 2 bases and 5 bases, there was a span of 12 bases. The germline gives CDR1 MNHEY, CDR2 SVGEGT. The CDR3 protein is CASSYGVAGETQYF. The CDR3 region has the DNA TGTGCCAGCAGTTACGGAGTAGCCGGGGAGACCCAGTACTTC.

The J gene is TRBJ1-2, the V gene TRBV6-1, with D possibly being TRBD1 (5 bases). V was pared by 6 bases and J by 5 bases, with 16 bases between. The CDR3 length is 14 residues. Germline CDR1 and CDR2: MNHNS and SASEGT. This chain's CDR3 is CASRRGTEGYGYTF. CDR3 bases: TGTGCCAGCAGAAGAGGGACCGAAGGATATGGCTACACCTTC.

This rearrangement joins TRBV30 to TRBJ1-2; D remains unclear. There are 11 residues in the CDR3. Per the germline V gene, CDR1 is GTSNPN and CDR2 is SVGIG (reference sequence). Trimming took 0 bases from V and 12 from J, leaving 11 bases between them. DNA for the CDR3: TGTGCCTGGAGTGTACTTGCGCATCACACCTTC. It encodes CAWSVLAHHTF.

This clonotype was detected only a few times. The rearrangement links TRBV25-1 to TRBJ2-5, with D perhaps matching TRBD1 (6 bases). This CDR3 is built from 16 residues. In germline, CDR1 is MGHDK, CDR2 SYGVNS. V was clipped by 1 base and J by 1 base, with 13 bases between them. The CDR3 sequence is CASSESGRGGQETQYF. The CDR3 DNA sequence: TGTGCCAGCAGTGAATCTGGCAGGGGCGGCCAAGAGACCCAGTACTTC.

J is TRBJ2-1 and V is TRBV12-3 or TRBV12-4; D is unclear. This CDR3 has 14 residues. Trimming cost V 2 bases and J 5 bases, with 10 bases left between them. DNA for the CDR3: TGTGCCAGCAGTTTATCAGCGCAGAACAATGAGCAGTTCTTC. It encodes CASSLSAQNNEQFF.

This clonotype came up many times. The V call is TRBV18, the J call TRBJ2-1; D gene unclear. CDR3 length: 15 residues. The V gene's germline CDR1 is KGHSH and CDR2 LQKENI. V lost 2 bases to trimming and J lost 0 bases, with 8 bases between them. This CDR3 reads CASSPSASSYNEQFF. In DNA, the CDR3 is TGTGCCAGCTCACCATCTGCCAGCTCCTACAATGAGCAGTTCTTC.